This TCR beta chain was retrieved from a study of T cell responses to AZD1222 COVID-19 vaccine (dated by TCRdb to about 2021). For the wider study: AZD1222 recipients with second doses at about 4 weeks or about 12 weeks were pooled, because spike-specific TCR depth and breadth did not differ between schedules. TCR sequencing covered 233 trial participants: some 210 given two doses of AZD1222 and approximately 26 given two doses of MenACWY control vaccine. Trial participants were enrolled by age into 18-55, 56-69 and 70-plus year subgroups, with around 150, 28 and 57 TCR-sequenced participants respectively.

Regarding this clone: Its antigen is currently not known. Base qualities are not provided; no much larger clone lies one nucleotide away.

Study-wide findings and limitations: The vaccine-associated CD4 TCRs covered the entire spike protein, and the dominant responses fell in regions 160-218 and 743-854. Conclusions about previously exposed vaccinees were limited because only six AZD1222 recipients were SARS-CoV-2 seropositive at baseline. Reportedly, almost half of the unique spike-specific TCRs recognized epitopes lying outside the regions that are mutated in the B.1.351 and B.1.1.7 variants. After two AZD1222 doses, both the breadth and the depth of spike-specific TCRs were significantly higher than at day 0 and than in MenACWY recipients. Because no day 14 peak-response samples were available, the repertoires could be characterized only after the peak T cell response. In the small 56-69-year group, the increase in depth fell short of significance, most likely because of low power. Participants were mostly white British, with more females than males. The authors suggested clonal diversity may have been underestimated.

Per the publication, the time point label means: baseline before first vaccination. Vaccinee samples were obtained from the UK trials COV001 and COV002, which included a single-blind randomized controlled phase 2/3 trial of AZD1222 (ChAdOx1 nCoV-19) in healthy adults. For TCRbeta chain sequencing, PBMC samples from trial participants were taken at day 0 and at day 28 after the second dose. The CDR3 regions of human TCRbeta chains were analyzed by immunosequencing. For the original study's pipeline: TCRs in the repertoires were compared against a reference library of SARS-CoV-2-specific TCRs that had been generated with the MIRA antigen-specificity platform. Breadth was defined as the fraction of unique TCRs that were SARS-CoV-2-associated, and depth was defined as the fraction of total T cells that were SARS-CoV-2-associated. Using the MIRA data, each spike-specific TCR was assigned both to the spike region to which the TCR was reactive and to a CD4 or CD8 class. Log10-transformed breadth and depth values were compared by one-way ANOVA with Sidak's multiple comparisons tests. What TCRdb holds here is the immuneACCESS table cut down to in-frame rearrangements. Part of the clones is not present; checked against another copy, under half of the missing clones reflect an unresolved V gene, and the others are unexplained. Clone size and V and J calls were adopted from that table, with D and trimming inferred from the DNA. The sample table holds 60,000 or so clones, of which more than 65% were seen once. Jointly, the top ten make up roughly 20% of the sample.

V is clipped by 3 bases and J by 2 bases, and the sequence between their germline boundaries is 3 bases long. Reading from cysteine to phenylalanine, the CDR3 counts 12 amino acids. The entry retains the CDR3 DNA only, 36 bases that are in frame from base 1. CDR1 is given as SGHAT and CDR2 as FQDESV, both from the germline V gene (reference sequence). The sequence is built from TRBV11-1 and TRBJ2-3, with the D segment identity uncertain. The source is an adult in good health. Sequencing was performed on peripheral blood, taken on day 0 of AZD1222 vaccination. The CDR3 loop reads CASSFNTDTQYF. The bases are TGTGCCAGCAGCTTTAACACAGATACGCAGTATTTT.